The clone carrying this T cell receptor beta chain was recorded only once. The antigen is not known. This entry comes from a study of CD8 T cell repertoires and HIV-1 epitope variants. Study as a whole: T cells were stimulated with Twenty-five Gag and Nef peptides separately. Enriched T cells were co-cultured with equal numbers of autologous T cell-negative antigen-presenting cells. 1M T cells were kept uncultured as a baseline.

CDR3 size: 13 residues. Germline values: CDR1 MNHEY, CDR2 SVGAGI. TCR beta CDR3 was sequenced at survey depth on immunoSEQ. The data were produced by immunoSEQ multiplex PCR, yet TCRdb's version contains in-frame clones alone and is incomplete. The table records more than 4,500 clones, 66% of them present only once. The sample consisted of cultured CD8+ T cells derived from PBMCs. The genes are TRBV6-5 and TRBJ2-5; D is perhaps TRBD1 or TRBD2 (5 bases each). The J call may be faulty, since TRBJ2-7 better matches the DNA end. The TCR originated in a male donor with HIV. In DNA form, the CDR3 reads TGTGCCAGCAGCCCGAGGGGCTCCTACGAGCAGTACTTC. Amino acids: CASSPRGSYEQYF.